This TCR beta chain was recorded in a study of T-cell memory formation after mild COVID-19 (dated by TCRdb to the early 2020s). Notes on the research overall: TCR sequence clusters from the two donors were found to be largely donor specific. Two young, previously healthy adult volunteers, one female and one male, were included in the cohort. Longitudinal TCRalpha and TCRbeta repertoire sequencing tracked T-cell clones expanding and contracting after mild COVID-19 in a couple of donors. Paper-wide results and their limitations: The study included only two mild cases, and larger cohorts that include severe cases with pre-infection samples were judged to be necessary. Some responding clones were detected in pre-infection memory, suggesting pre-existing cross-reactive memory T cells joined the SARS-CoV-2 response. Clones contracting from day 15 to 85 had balanced CD4/CD8 phenotypes, while a second wave expanding from day 15 to 37 was biased towards CD4+. Contracting CD4+ clones were located mainly in the CM and EM memory subsets, whereas CD8+ clones were found to be enriched in EMRA. Whether the second-wave clones peaking on day 37 were SARS-CoV-2 specific was not confirmed.

The CDR3 goes from the cysteine to the phenylalanine over 16 residues. Only the CDR3 DNA is retained, 48 bases long and in frame from the first base. V is pared back by 6 bases and J by 8 bases, with 23 bases lying between the germline termini. In this sample, this clonotype turned up many times. The antigen it recognizes is unknown. One base away there is no much larger clone; base qualities are not given. PBMCs were isolated by Ficoll-Paque density gradient centrifugation. Data came from an Illumina NovaSeq 6000. cDNA libraries for TCRalpha and TCRbeta were prepared by 5'RACE using constant-segment primers, with sample barcodes and unique molecular identifiers added. Trizol reagent was used to extract RNA from every sample. Libraries were amplified in two PCR steps, with a second sample barcode and Illumina TruSeq adapters added in the second step. Sequencing of libraries was performed on an Illumina NovaSeq with 2 x 150 bp paired-end reads. The paper's data handling went like this. With migec v1.2.7, reads were demultiplexed and then collapsed into UMI-guided consensus sequences. Using mixcr v2.1.11, UMI consensuses were aligned to TRA and TRB V and J templates and then assembled into clonotypes. A clonotype was counted as expanded or contracted only when both edgeR and NoisET called the clonotype significant, with the noise models trained on biological replicates. For edgeR calls, the thresholds were a false discovery rate-adjusted p below 0.01 and a log2 fold-change of 1. As an exploratory analysis of dynamics, PCA with hierarchical clustering was applied to max-normalized trajectories of the 1000 most abundant clonotypes. Separately sequenced CD4+ and CD8+ repertoires were used to assign the CD4 or CD8 phenotype of responding clones. Using fastp at Q25 and MiXCR, TCRdb reprocessed the public reads and kept productive beta chains. When rows share a CDR3 protein, they turn into one entry using the most common DNA and genes. TCRdb, not the authors, supplied the V and J calls. In all, the sample holds around 150,000 distinct CDR3 sequences, and about 28% of those were seen once. The ten largest clones add up to around 12% of the sample.

The sequence came from an adult woman who had mild COVID-19 (a few samples of this study predate the infection). The sample titles of this study are shuffled in the database, so cell type and time point are left out; the donor was told from shared clones. Sequenced material: PBMCs or a T cell subset sorted from them (not recorded which). This sequence uses TRBV12-3 or TRBV12-4 and TRBJ2-1; TRBD2 is possibly the D segment (7 matching bases). The CDR3 has the sequence CASSTKGSGGGDEQFF. In nucleotides, the sequence is TGTGCCAGCAGCACAAAGGGGTCGGGGGGCGGTGATGAGCAGTTCTTC.